Listed below are T cell receptor beta chains from one sample, sequenced in a study of regulatory T cells in long-lasting Graves disease. Each CDR3 protein is one row after TCRdb ran MiXCR on the multiplex PCR reads. The sample yields roughly 400,000 distinct CDR3 sequences, about 15% seen once. The sample was also linked to a second study, of T cells in Graves' hyperthyroidism and ophthalmopathy.

The specimen was peripheral blood mononuclear cells (PBMCs), collected at new diagnosis, from a patient treated with antithyroid drugs. The origin of the receptors is a woman between 35 and 50 years old with Graves disease. CDR3s include the opening cysteine and the closing phenylalanine or tryptophan. Each record gives: D gene, J gene, clone size, V gene, CDR3 length, CDR3 protein, CDR3 DNA. A D gene is named only where the DNA matches it firmly. A row's size may be missing; if present it is once, few, many or a size class.

.,TRBJ2-5,many,TRBV6-2/TRBV6-3,16,CASSYSFGGSQETQYF,TGTGCCAGCAGTTACTCTTTTGGGGGATCCCAAGAGACCCAGTACTTC
TRBD1,TRBJ2-3,many,TRBV11-3,16,CASSLEDRVGTDTQYF,TGTGCCAGCAGCTTGGAAGACAGGGTGGGCACAGATACGCAGTATTTT
.,TRBJ1-1,many,TRBV19,15,CASISPPPLVAEAFF,TGTGCCTCTATCTCCCCACCGCCGCTAGTGGCTGAAGCTTTCTTT
TRBD2,TRBJ2-1,.,TRBV3-1,16,CASSQGVLAGGNEQFF,TGTGCCAGCAGCCAAGGGGTGTTAGCGGGAGGCAATGAGCAGTTCTTC
.,TRBJ1-6,many,TRBV6-1,13,CASRSSRDSPLHF,TGTGCCAGCAGAAGTTCAAGGGATTCACCCCTCCACTTT
TRBD2,TRBJ2-1,few,TRBV5-4,14,CASSTGGLAQNQFF,TGTGCCAGCAGCACCGGAGGACTAGCGCAAAACCAGTTCTTC
.,TRBJ1-2,many,TRBV28,14,CASTLIDSKNGYTF,TGTGCCAGCACCCTAATAGACAGCAAGAATGGCTACACCTTC
TRBD2,TRBJ2-1,many,TRBV19,17,CASGRGASGRAFNEQFF,TGTGCCAGTGGGAGGGGGGCTAGCGGGAGGGCATTCAATGAGCAGTTCTTC
.,TRBJ1-3,many,TRBV6-1,13,CASRPGFGNTIYF,TGTGCCAGCAGGCCAGGATTTGGAAACACCATATATTTT
.,TRBJ2-7,many,TRBV27,13,CASSLYGNYEQYF,TGTGCCAGCAGTTTATATGGGAACTACGAGCAGTACTTC
.,TRBJ1-2,many,TRBV20-1,14,CSARDFSANYGYTF,TGCAGTGCTAGAGATTTTTCCGCTAACTATGGCTACACCTTC
.,TRBJ1-3,.,TRBV20-1,11,CSARWGNTIYF,TGCAGTGCTAGATGGGGGAACACCATATATTTT
TRBD1,TRBJ2-7,many,TRBV3-1,14,CASSRGQGAYEQYF,TGTGCCAGCAGCCGAGGACAGGGGGCTTACGAGCAGTACTTC
.,TRBJ2-2,.,TRBV29-1,12,CSVWGSTGELFF,TGCAGCGTTTGGGGCTCCACCGGGGAGCTGTTTTTT
.,TRBJ1-5,.,TRBV19,13,CASSDSRNQPQHF,TGTGCCAGTAGTGACAGTAGGAATCAGCCCCAGCATTTT
.,TRBJ2-2,.,TRBV6-1,13,CASRYMNTGELFF,TGTGCCAGCAGATATATGAACACCGGGGAGCTGTTTTTT
.,TRBJ2-1,many,TRBV4-3,15,CASSQEQDSYNEQFF,TGCGCCAGCAGCCAAGAGCAGGATTCCTACAATGAGCAGTTCTTC